This TCR beta chain appears in the sequencing data of a study of CD8 T cells in Susac syndrome. Random hexamers primed reverse transcription of about 0.45 to 1 ug RNA. TCR beta CDR3 was amplified by immunoSEQ multiplex PCR. This amplification extended across 54 Vbeta and 13 Jbeta segments. From the immunoSEQ multiplex PCR reads, TCRdb called clonotypes with MiXCR, one entry per CDR3 protein. The sample yields 150,000 to 200,000 distinct CDR3 sequences, around 96% seen once. While CD8+ and CD4+ T cells were isolated negatively, TEMRA cells were enriched by FACS. This TCR derives from a human donor in good health. Sequenced: CD4+ T cells from PBMCs.

CDR3 coding DNA: TGTGCCAGCAGCTTTGGAGGTATCGGCACAGATACGCAGTATTTT. Translation: CASSFGGIGTDTQYF. The chain recombines TRBV7-3 with TRBJ2-3; D is perhaps TRBD2 (5 bases). From germline, CDR1 is SGHTA and CDR2 FQGTGA. CDR3 length equals 15 residues. Trimming pared 3 bases from V and 1 base from J, leaving 11 bases between.